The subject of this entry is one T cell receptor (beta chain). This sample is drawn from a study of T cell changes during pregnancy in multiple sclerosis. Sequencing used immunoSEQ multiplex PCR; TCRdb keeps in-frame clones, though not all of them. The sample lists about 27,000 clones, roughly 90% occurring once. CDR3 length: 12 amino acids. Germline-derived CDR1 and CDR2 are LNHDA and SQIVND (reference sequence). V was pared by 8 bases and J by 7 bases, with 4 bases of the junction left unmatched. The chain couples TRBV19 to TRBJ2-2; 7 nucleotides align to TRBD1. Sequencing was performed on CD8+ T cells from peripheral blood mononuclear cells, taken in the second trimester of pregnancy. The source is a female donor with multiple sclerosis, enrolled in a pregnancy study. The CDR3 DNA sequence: TGTGCCAGTCAGGGGGAGAGCGGGGAGCTGTTTTTT. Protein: CASQGESGELFF.